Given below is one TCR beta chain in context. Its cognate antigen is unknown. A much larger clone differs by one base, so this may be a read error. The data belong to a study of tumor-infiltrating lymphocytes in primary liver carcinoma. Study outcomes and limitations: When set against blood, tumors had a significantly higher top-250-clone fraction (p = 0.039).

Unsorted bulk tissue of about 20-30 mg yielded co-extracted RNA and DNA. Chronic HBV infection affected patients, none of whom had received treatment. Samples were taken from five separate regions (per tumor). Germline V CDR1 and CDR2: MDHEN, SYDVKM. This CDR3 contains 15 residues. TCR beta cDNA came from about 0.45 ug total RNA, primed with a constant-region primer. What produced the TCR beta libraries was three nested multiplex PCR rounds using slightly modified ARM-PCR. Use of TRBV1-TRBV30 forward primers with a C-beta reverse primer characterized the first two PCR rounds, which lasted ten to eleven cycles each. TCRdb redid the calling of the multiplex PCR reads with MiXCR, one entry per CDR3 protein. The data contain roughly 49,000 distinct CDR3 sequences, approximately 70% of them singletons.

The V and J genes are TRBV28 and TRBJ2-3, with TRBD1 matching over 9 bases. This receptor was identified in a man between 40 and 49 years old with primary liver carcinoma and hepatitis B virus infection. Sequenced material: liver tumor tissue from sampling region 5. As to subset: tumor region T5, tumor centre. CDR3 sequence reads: CASSWGQGGTVTQYF. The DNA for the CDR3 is TGTGCCAGCAGTTGGGGACAGGGTGGGACAGTTACGCAGTATTTT.